The rows below give T cell receptor beta chains drawn from one sample of a study of T cells after yellow fever vaccination. TCRdb processed the 5' RACE reads anew with MiXCR; each CDR3 protein has one entry. The data show 200,000 to 300,000 distinct CDR3 sequences, 10% to 15% seen once. Sequenced material: CD4+ T cells sorted from PBMCs, taken 45 days after the yellow fever booster vaccination. Receptor source: a man aged 25 to 40 who received the YFV17D yellow fever vaccine. CDR3s include the opening cysteine and the closing phenylalanine or tryptophan. The order of the fields is D gene, J gene, clone size, V gene, CDR3 DNA, CDR3 protein. D genes are given only for firm matches. Expanded clones get a size class; other rows say once, few or many, or leave the size out.

d_call: TRBD1
j_call: TRBJ2-5
clone_size: NA
v_call: TRBV18
cdr3_nt: TGTGCCAGCTCACCAGCGGACAGGAGAAAAGAGACCCAGTACTTC
cdr3_aa: CASSPADRRKETQYF

d_call: TRBD1
j_call: TRBJ2-1
clone_size: few
v_call: TRBV7-8
cdr3_nt: TGTGCCAGCAGCTCCATACCCGGGACAGTGCCCTACAATGAGCAGTTCTTC
cdr3_aa: CASSSIPGTVPYNEQFF

d_call: NA
j_call: TRBJ2-7
clone_size: NA
v_call: TRBV28
cdr3_nt: TGTGCCAGCAGTCCGCCGGGGCCTTCGTCTCGGTTGGAGTACTTC
cdr3_aa: CASSPPGPSSRLEYF

d_call: TRBD2
j_call: TRBJ2-7
clone_size: NA
v_call: TRBV5-6
cdr3_nt: TGTGCCAGCAGCTCACTACCGGGGGGCGAGCAGTACTTC
cdr3_aa: CASSSLPGGEQYF

d_call: NA
j_call: TRBJ1-1
clone_size: many
v_call: TRBV10-3
cdr3_nt: TGTGCCATCAGTGACCGGGGCACTGAAGCTTTCTTT
cdr3_aa: CAISDRGTEAFF

d_call: TRBD2
j_call: TRBJ2-5
clone_size: few
v_call: TRBV7-2
cdr3_nt: TGTGCCAGCAGCGTGGCCTTAGCGGGCCAAGAGACCCAGTACTTC
cdr3_aa: CASSVALAGQETQYF

d_call: NA
j_call: TRBJ2-7
clone_size: few
v_call: TRBV20-1
cdr3_nt: TGCAGTGCTCTTTGGGAATACGAGCAGTACTTC
cdr3_aa: CSALWEYEQYF

d_call: TRBD1
j_call: TRBJ1-2
clone_size: few
v_call: TRBV28
cdr3_nt: TGTGCCAGCACCAAAGGGGACAGATACTATGGCTACACCTTC
cdr3_aa: CASTKGDRYYGYTF

d_call: NA
j_call: TRBJ2-5
clone_size: NA
v_call: TRBV20-1
cdr3_nt: TGCAGTGCTAGAACGGGCTCTTGGGAAGAGACCCAGTACTTC
cdr3_aa: CSARTGSWEETQYF

d_call: NA
j_call: TRBJ2-1
clone_size: few
v_call: TRBV7-9
cdr3_nt: TGTGCCAGCAGCCGCCGGGATGATGAGCAGTTCTTC
cdr3_aa: CASSRRDDEQFF

d_call: NA
j_call: TRBJ2-7
clone_size: few
v_call: TRBV6-6
cdr3_nt: TGTGCCAGCACCCAGGGGGGGTACGAGCAGTACTTC
cdr3_aa: CASTQGGYEQYF

d_call: TRBD1
j_call: TRBJ2-7
clone_size: many
v_call: TRBV7-2
cdr3_nt: TGTGCCAGCAGCACAGACAGGGGCTACGAGCAGTACTTC
cdr3_aa: CASSTDRGYEQYF

d_call: NA
j_call: TRBJ2-7
clone_size: many
v_call: TRBV10-3
cdr3_nt: TGTGCCATCAGTGAGCGGCTGGCAACTAAAGCGGTCAGCTCCTACGAGCAGTACTTC
cdr3_aa: CAISERLATKAVSSYEQYF

d_call: TRBD2
j_call: TRBJ2-5
clone_size: few
v_call: TRBV7-8
cdr3_nt: TGTGCCAGCAGCTTAACTAGCGGGAGGAGGGCGTGGGAGACCCAGTACTTC
cdr3_aa: CASSLTSGRRAWETQYF

d_call: NA
j_call: TRBJ2-2
clone_size: NA
v_call: TRBV2
cdr3_nt: TGTGCCAGCAGTGAATCCGGGACTTCGAACACCGGGGAGCTGTTTTTT
cdr3_aa: CASSESGTSNTGELFF

d_call: NA
j_call: TRBJ2-1
clone_size: NA
v_call: TRBV18
cdr3_nt: TGTGCCAGCTCACGAGACGGGTACTCCTACAATGAGCAGTTCTTC
cdr3_aa: CASSRDGYSYNEQFF

d_call: TRBD2
j_call: TRBJ2-1
clone_size: many
v_call: TRBV5-5
cdr3_nt: TGTGCCAGCAGCTTGACAGGACTAGAGGTCTACAATGAGCAGTTCTTC
cdr3_aa: CASSLTGLEVYNEQFF

d_call: TRBD1
j_call: TRBJ2-7
clone_size: NA
v_call: TRBV20-1
cdr3_nt: TGCAGTGCTAGAAAGACAGGGGTCAACGAGCACTACTTC
cdr3_aa: CSARKTGVNEHYF

d_call: TRBD2
j_call: TRBJ2-1
clone_size: few
v_call: TRBV12-3/TRBV12-4
cdr3_nt: TGTGCCAGCAGGGGAGGGCGGAGGAGCTACAATGAGCAGTTCTTC
cdr3_aa: CASRGGRRSYNEQFF

d_call: TRBD2
j_call: TRBJ2-2
clone_size: NA
v_call: TRBV7-2
cdr3_nt: TGTGCCAGCAGCCTACGGGGACTAGCGGGAGTGGGGGAGCTGTTTTTT
cdr3_aa: CASSLRGLAGVGELFF

d_call: NA
j_call: TRBJ2-1
clone_size: NA
v_call: TRBV20-1
cdr3_nt: TGCAGTGGATGGGCAGGCGGTATAGATGAGCAGTTCTTC
cdr3_aa: CSGWAGGIDEQFF

d_call: NA
j_call: TRBJ2-5
clone_size: few
v_call: TRBV4-3
cdr3_nt: TGCGCCAGCAGCCAAGGTGTGGCTGCACAAGAGACCCAGTACTTC
cdr3_aa: CASSQGVAAQETQYF

d_call: TRBD2
j_call: TRBJ2-2
clone_size: NA
v_call: TRBV12-3/TRBV12-4
cdr3_nt: TGTGCCAGCAGTTTAAGTAGCGGGAGACGTGGCGGGGAGCTGTTTTTT
cdr3_aa: CASSLSSGRRGGELFF

d_call: TRBD2
j_call: TRBJ2-2
clone_size: many
v_call: TRBV5-1
cdr3_nt: TGCGCCAGCAGCTTGAGCGGGAGGTCGAACACCGGGGAGCTGTTTTTT
cdr3_aa: CASSLSGRSNTGELFF

d_call: NA
j_call: TRBJ2-1
clone_size: few
v_call: TRBV5-1
cdr3_nt: TGCGCCAGCAGCCGGCAGGGTACGGACAATGAGCAGTTCTTC
cdr3_aa: CASSRQGTDNEQFF